Shown below are 30 T cell receptor beta chains from a single sample sequenced in a study of read filtering for tumor transcriptome and immune sequencing. Molecular barcoded adaptors covering alpha/delta and beta/gamma chains were used on about 390 ng RNA. TCRdb passed the reads through MiXCR, listing each CDR3 protein once. The table shows around 140,000 distinct CDR3 sequences, with around 14% occurring only once. Sequenced: a population of CD138-negative cells sorted from bone marrow. Receptors were obtained from a donor aged 40 or over with multiple myeloma.

This clonotype occurred many times. The chain uses TRBV3-1 and TRBJ1-1; unclear D gene. Deletions cut 5 bases from V and 1 base from J, with 8 bases between. Germline lookup yields CDR1 LGHDT and CDR2 YNNKEL (reference sequence). The CDR3 is 13 amino acids. CDR3 DNA sequence: TGTGCCAGCAGCTACGGGCGGAACACTGAAGCTTTCTTT. Its protein product is CASSYGRNTEAFF.

This chain links TRBV2 with TRBJ1-5; D gene uncertain. Germline V gene data show CDR1 as SNHLY and CDR2 as FYNNEI. This CDR3 is 16 amino acids long. Trimming removed 2 bases from V and 4 bases from J, with 15 bases in between. The chain's CDR3 is CASSESLGGANQPQHF. As DNA, the CDR3 is TGTGCCAGCAGTGAAAGTTTGGGAGGTGCTAATCAGCCCCAGCATTTT.

Many counts were recorded for this clonotype. The CDR3 DNA reads as TGTGCCAGCAGCCAAGGAGTTAGCGGGACCTCCTTCTACAATGAGCAGTTCTTC. As protein: CASSQGVSGTSFYNEQFF. This rearrangement joins TRBV4-2 to TRBJ2-1, with 8 bases matching TRBD2. The CDR3 contains 18 residues. Germline V gene lookup returns CDR1 LGHNA and CDR2 YNFKEQ. With V trimmed by 1 base and J by 3 bases, 11 bases remained unmatched.

This clonotype has at least ten counts. The chain couples TRBV3-1 to TRBJ2-2, with 9 nucleotides matching TRBD2. Germline V gene sequence: CDR1 LGHDT, CDR2 YNNKEL (reference sequence). The CDR3 length is 18 residues. V shed 1 base, J shed 3 bases, and the junction held 9 bases outside the gene matches. CDR3 in amino acids: CASSQVGGAGGYTGELFF. CDR3 DNA sequence: TGTGCCAGCAGCCAAGTCGGGGGAGCGGGAGGATACACCGGGGAGCTGTTTTTT.

The chain couples TRBV29-1 to TRBJ2-1; D perhaps matches TRBD2 (6 bases). The CDR3 is 12 residues long. With 6 bases removed from V and 4 bases from J, the gap between germline ends came to 10 bases. From germline, CDR1 is SQVTM and CDR2 ANQGSEA. In DNA, the CDR3 is TGCAGCGTCCGGCGGGGATACAATGAGCAGTTCTTC. Protein: CSVRRGYNEQFF.

This clonotype has only one observation. A read error may explain this, as a much larger clone is one base away. This CDR3 fails to terminate in the conserved phenylalanine or tryptophan, so it likely reflects a read error. This chain connects TRBV19 to TRBJ2-7; TRBD2 is a possible D gene (7 bases). V was trimmed by 10 bases and J by 3 bases, leaving 16 bases between them. Germline CDR1 LNHDA, CDR2 SQIVND (reference sequence). The CDR3 length is 13 residues. CDR3 sequence: CATNQGGGYEQYL. The CDR3 coding sequence is TGTGCCACCAACCAGGGAGGGGGCTACGAGCAGTACCTC.

This clonotype has at least ten counts. The chain employs TRBV20-1 and TRBJ1-5; D not resolved. The CDR3 has 13 amino acids. The germline gives CDR1 DFQATT, CDR2 SNEGSKA (reference sequence). Trimming took 2 bases from V and 0 from J, leaving 5 bases between them. The CDR3 loop reads CSARQDSNQPQHF. In DNA form, the CDR3 reads TGCAGTGCTAGACAGGATAGCAATCAGCCCCAGCATTTT.

The chain has TRBV11-2 and TRBJ1-2; the D is unclear. Germline V gene data show CDR1 as SGHAT and CDR2 as FQNNGV. The CDR3 totals 18 residues. The germline V and J ends were trimmed by 2 bases and 0 bases, with 19 bases remaining between them. CDR3 bases: TGTGCCAGCAGCTTACTTCCGCCGCGAGAAGCGTCTAACTATGGCTACACCTTC. It is translated as CASSLLPPREASNYGYTF.

With respect to this clonotype: A read error may explain this, as a much larger clone is one base away. No conserved phenylalanine or tryptophan ends this CDR3, so it is likely a read error. The chain recombines TRBV7-9 with TRBJ2-7; 13 bases fit TRBD2. V shed 4 bases and J 1 base; nucleotides not matched to a gene: 7. Germline V gene data show CDR1 as SEHNR and CDR2 as FQNEAQ (reference sequence). The CDR3 covers 17 residues. CDR3 in amino acids: CASSSRGGLAGSYEQYS. CDR3 sequence (DNA): TGTGCCAGCAGCTCCCGAGGGGGACTAGCGGGATCCTACGAGCAGTACTCC.

This clonotype was seen ten or more times. This chain uses TRBV30 with TRBJ2-6; D possibly corresponds to TRBD1 (5 bases). Germline V gene sequence: CDR1 GTSNPN, CDR2 SVGIG (reference sequence). The CDR3 covers 14 residues. V lost 3 bases to trimming and J lost 3 bases, with 9 bases between them. The CDR3: CAWSQGYGANVLTF. In DNA form, the CDR3 reads TGTGCCTGGAGCCAGGGTTATGGGGCCAACGTCCTGACTTTC.

In this sample, this clonotype turned up many times. J is TRBJ1-5 and V is TRBV20-1, with a possible D match to TRBD1 (6 bases). Germline-derived CDR1 and CDR2 are DFQATT and SNEGSKA (reference sequence). CDR3 length: 14 residues. The ends were cut back, 3 bases at V and 6 bases at J, with 15 bases in the middle. CDR3 sequence: CSASPTGNSQPQHF. In DNA, the CDR3 is TGCAGTGCTAGCCCTACAGGGAACAGTCAGCCCCAGCATTTT.

The CDR3 DNA is TGTGCCAGCACCCTGGGGGCCGAAGAGACCCAGTACTTC. This translates into CASTLGAEETQYF. V gene TRBV12-3 or TRBV12-4 combines with J gene TRBJ2-5; TRBD1 is a possible D gene (6 bases). CDR3 length: 13 amino acids. V shed 7 bases and J shed 3 bases, with 12 bases lying between them.

This clonotype was found many times. This chain uses TRBV6-2 or TRBV6-3 with TRBJ1-5; D is perhaps TRBD1 (6 bases). Deletions cut 3 bases from V and 2 bases from J, with 14 bases between. Germline-derived CDR1 and CDR2 are MNHEY and SVGEGT. CDR3 length: 16 residues. The CDR3 DNA sequence: TGTGCCAGCAGTTATTCGAGGACAGACCGCAATCAGCCCCAGCATTTT. Residues: CASSYSRTDRNQPQHF.

This chain uses TRBV2 with TRBJ2-7; 8 nucleotides line up with TRBD2. J gave up 2 bases and V 2 bases, and 5 bases lay outside the gene matches. The CDR3 has 15 residues. Germline V gene sequence: CDR1 SNHLY, CDR2 FYNNEI. DNA of the CDR3: TGTGCCAGCAGTGAATCCCCACTAGCGGCCTACGAGCAGTACTTC. Translating it yields CASSESPLAAYEQYF.

Ten or more counts support this clonotype. This rearrangement joins TRBV15 to TRBJ1-4; D call uncertain. Germline loops: CDR1 LNHNV, CDR2 YYDKDF (reference sequence). This CDR3 comprises 12 residues. Trimming cost V 4 bases and J 10 bases, with 10 bases left between them. CDR3 DNA sequence: TGTGCCACCAGCAATGGGATTGGAAAACTGTTTTTT. Translation gives CATSNGIGKLFF.

J is TRBJ2-5 and V is TRBV7-2; the D gene is possibly TRBD1 (5 bases). This CDR3 has 17 amino acids. The germline V and J ends were trimmed by 1 base and 5 bases, with 20 bases remaining between them. Germline lookup yields CDR1 SGHTA and CDR2 FQGNSA. CDR3 residues: CASSLGSGKPLGETQYF. CDR3 DNA: TGTGCCAGCAGCTTAGGTTCAGGGAAACCCCTGGGGGAGACCCAGTACTTC.

This clonotype was counted many times. The chain is built from TRBV4-1 and TRBJ1-4; D may be TRBD1 (5 bases). V was clipped by 1 base and J by 10 bases, with 10 bases between them. The CDR3 consists of 13 residues. Germline values: CDR1 MGHRA, CDR2 YSYEKL. CDR3 sequence: CASSQGRVGKLFF. The CDR3 DNA follows: TGCGCCAGCAGCCAAGGCAGGGTTGGAAAACTGTTTTTT.

The sample holds a few counts of this clonotype. The chain uses TRBV23-1 and TRBJ2-3; 10 bases map to TRBD1. TRBV23-1 is marked as an open reading frame, function uncertain. J lost 0 bases, V lost 8 bases, and 14 bases had no gene match. The CDR3 totals 18 residues. The CDR3 DNA is TGCGCCAGCTCCTCTCACCGGGACAGGGGAAAGAGCACAGATACGCAGTATTTT. Translating it yields CASSSHRDRGKSTDTQYF.

The table lists this clonotype with many counts. The genes are TRBV24-1 and TRBJ1-2, with 9 bases identical to TRBD1. In germline, CDR1 is KGHDR, CDR2 SFDVKD. With V trimmed by 4 bases and J by 3 bases, 2 bases remained unmatched. This CDR3 is built from 14 residues. In DNA, the CDR3 is TGTGCCACCAGTGAACGGGACAGGGACTATGGCTACACCTTC. It specifies CATSERDRDYGYTF.

As regards this clonotype: This may be a read error: a much more frequent sequence differs by one nucleotide. The V and J genes are TRBV29-1 and TRBJ2-5; the match to TRBD2 covers 9 bases. Germline lookup yields CDR1 SQVTM and CDR2 ANQGSEA. The CDR3 is 14 residues long. This CDR3 reads CSVERGAGGETLYF. As DNA, the CDR3 is TGCAGCGTTGAACGAGGGGCGGGAGGGGAGACCCTGTACTTC.

This clonotype was seen at least ten times. This sequence joins TRBV6-5 and TRBJ2-7, with 7 positions matching TRBD2. Germline V CDR1 and CDR2: MNHEY, SVGAGI. CDR3 length: 15 residues. Germline trimming cut 1 base from V and 4 bases from J; bases unmatched to any gene: 7. CDR3: CASSYLAGEDYEQYF. CDR3 nucleotides: TGTGCCAGCAGTTACTTGGCGGGAGAGGATTACGAGCAGTACTTC.

This clonotype was seen repeatedly, ten times or more. V and J are TRBV27 and TRBJ1-1; D perhaps matches TRBD1 (6 bases). Trimming stripped 7 bases from V and 1 base from J, with 10 bases between. Germline V lookup: CDR1 MNHEY, CDR2 SMNVEV (reference sequence). The CDR3 totals 13 residues. The DNA of the CDR3 is TGTGCCAGCAAACCACAGGGGAACACTGAAGCTTTCTTT. Translation: CASKPQGNTEAFF.

This clonotype has at least ten counts. This chain connects TRBV21-1 to TRBJ2-3; the table's TRBD2 call for D was not verified on the DNA. TRBV21-1 is labeled a pseudogene. The CDR3 is 15 amino acids. The CDR3 sequence: CASSKAAGTTDTQYF. The CDR3 DNA follows: TGTGCCAGCAGCAAAGCAGCGGGGACCACAGATACGCAGTATTTT.

This clonotype was seen at least ten times. The chain employs TRBV19 and TRBJ2-7, with a possible D match to TRBD1 (5 bases). Trimming cost V 3 bases and J 3 bases, with 9 bases left between them. The CDR3 sequence is 13 residues long. CDR1 and CDR2 from the germline V gene are LNHDA and SQIVND (reference sequence). CDR3 in amino acids: CASSMGQDYEQYF. The CDR3 region has the DNA TGTGCCAGTAGTATGGGGCAGGACTACGAGCAGTACTTC.

At least ten counts were recorded for this clonotype. The gene calls are TRBV4-1 and TRBJ2-7; D tentatively fits TRBD1 or TRBD2 (5 bases each). This CDR3 has 15 residues. V was trimmed by 0 bases and J by 3 bases, leaving 12 bases between them. Germline V gives CDR1 MGHRA, CDR2 YSYEKL. As DNA, the CDR3 is TGCGCCAGCAGCCAAGATTGGGACCGATTCTACGAGCAGTACTTC. Protein product: CASSQDWDRFYEQYF.

The table lists this clonotype with many counts. CDR3 sequence: CASSDSGAGSSDTQYF. The DNA of the CDR3 is TGTGCCAGCAGTGACTCGGGGGCGGGAAGCTCGGATACGCAGTATTTT. The rearrangement links TRBV6-4 to TRBJ2-3, with D perhaps being TRBD1 or TRBD2 (6 bases each). V gave up 0 bases and J gave up 6 bases, with 16 bases separating them. The CDR3 is 16 residues long. CDR1 and CDR2 (germline): MRHNA, SNTAGT.

This clonotype was picked up many times. The rearrangement joins TRBV21-1 to TRBJ1-1; no check of the table's D call, TRBD1, against the DNA was made. TRBV21-1 is a pseudogene. The CDR3 has 16 residues. The CDR3 here is CASSNRGTEFPFKAFF. The CDR3 nucleotides read TGTGCCAGCAGCAACCGGGGCACCGAATTCCCTTTTAAGGCTTTCTTT.

This clonotype has at least ten counts. This sequence joins TRBV7-9 and TRBJ2-7, with a tentative D call TRBD1 (6 bases). V lost 5 bases and J lost 3, with 17 bases in between. The V gene's germline CDR1 is SEHNR and CDR2 FQNEAQ (reference sequence). The CDR3 covers 15 residues. As DNA, the CDR3 is TGTGCCAGCAGCGCCTCGACAGGAGCCTACTACGAGCAGTACTTC. It translates to CASSASTGAYYEQYF. The variable domain in full, with the rest retrieved from reference TRBV7-9 and TRBJ2-7, is DTGVSQNPRHKITKRGQNVTFRCDPISEHNRLYWYRQTLGQGPEFLTYFQNEAQLEKSRLLSDRFSAERPKGSFSTLEIQRTEQGDSAMYLCASSASTGAYYEQYFGPGTRLTVT.

At least ten counts were recorded for this clonotype. The V gene is TRBV5-1, the J gene TRBJ2-3; a weak D match, TRBD2 (5 bases). The germline V and J ends were trimmed by 4 bases and 0 bases, with 12 bases remaining between them. CDR3 length: 15 residues. Germline-derived CDR1 and CDR2 are SGHRS and YFSETQ. CDR3 amino acids: CASSIGLSSTDTQYF. The DNA for the CDR3 is TGCGCCAGCAGCATAGGACTGTCTAGCACAGATACGCAGTATTTT.

This clonotype was observed at least ten times. The chain couples TRBV7-9 to TRBJ2-1, with 8 bases identical to TRBD2. The V gene end was trimmed by 3 bases and the J gene end by 4 bases; junction bases not matched to a gene: 5. Per germline, CDR1 SEHNR and CDR2 FQNEAQ (reference sequence). The CDR3 consists of 15 residues. The CDR3 region has the DNA TGTGCCAGCAGCTTGAGGCTAGCGGGTTACAATGAGCAGTTCTTC. It codes for CASSLRLAGYNEQFF.